These 15 T cell receptor beta chains share one sample of origin, sequenced in a study of cytomegalovirus exposure and HLA in healthy donors listed by TCRdb under 2017. The receptor library was made with the immunoSEQ multiplex PCR assay. For the multiplex PCR, a mixture combining 60 forward primers for TCR Vbeta segments and 13 reverse primers for TCR Jbeta segments was used. TCRdb obtained this table from immuneACCESS and retained in-frame rearrangements with V and J assigned. These tables miss some clones; where compared with another copy, unresolved V genes account for less than half of the shortfall, and the remainder is unexplained. This sample holds under 150,000 clones; under 90% were observed only once. 2.5% of the sample is taken by the ten largest. The specimen sequenced was PBMCs. These receptors came from a woman younger than 30 in good health and CMV-seronegative.

The chain has TRBV15 and TRBJ1-5; TRBD1 matches at 7 bases. CDR3 size: 15 residues. CDR1 is LNHNV and CDR2 is YYDKDF in the germline V gene (reference sequence). V lost 3 bases and J lost 7; bases outside the gene matches: 9. The CDR3 is CATSSTATGRQPQHF. DNA for the CDR3: TGTGCCACCAGCAGTACTGCGACAGGGCGGCAGCCCCAGCATTTT.

This clone came up a few times. DNA for the CDR3: TGTGCCAGCAGTCCGACCCGGGACAGTGAAGCTTTCTTT. As protein: CASSPTRDSEAFF. The V call is TRBV6-4, the J call TRBJ1-1; 7 bases align to TRBD1. The CDR3 is made up of 13 amino acids. Germline-derived CDR1 and CDR2 are MRHNA and SNTAGT. With V trimmed by 5 bases and J by 7 bases, 7 bases remained unmatched.

CDR3: CASGSQAGQALLNTEAFF. The CDR3, as DNA: TGTGCCAGCGGGTCCCAGGCGGGACAGGCCCTTTTGAACACTGAAGCTTTCTTT. The chain has TRBV11-3 and TRBJ1-1, with 8 bases matching TRBD1. CDR1 and CDR2 (germline): SGHNT, YENEEA. V shed 8 bases, J shed 0 bases, and the junction held 17 bases outside the gene matches. The CDR3 length is 18 residues. Complete variable domain (other parts from reference TRBV11-3 and TRBJ1-1): EAGVVQSPRYKIIEKKQPVAFWCNPISGHNTLYWYLQNLGQGPELLIRYENEEAVDDSQLPKDRFSAERLKGVDSTLKIQPAELGDSAVYLCASGSQAGQALLNTEAFFGQGTRLTVV.

The chain links TRBV7-9 to TRBJ2-1; 8 bases agree with TRBD2. The CDR3 extends over 16 amino acids. Germline loops: CDR1 SEHNR, CDR2 FQNEAQ (reference sequence). J gave up 6 bases and V 2 bases, and 9 bases lay outside the gene matches. The CDR3 sequence: CASSLTPGGGPNEQFF. The CDR3 nucleotides read TGTGCCAGCAGCTTAACCCCGGGGGGGGGCCCCAATGAGCAGTTCTTC.

The chain combines TRBV10-3 with TRBJ2-7, with D tentatively TRBD2 (7 bases). The CDR3 loop spans 14 amino acids. Germline CDR1 is ENHRY and CDR2 is SYGVKD. Trimming cost V 6 bases and J 7 bases, with 19 bases left between them. The CDR3 region is CAIREGGRGGEQYF. CDR3 in DNA: TGTGCCATCAGGGAGGGGGGGCGCGGGGGAGAGCAGTACTTC.

This clone has only a few counts. The rearrangement uses TRBV5-5 and TRBJ2-6; 8 bases align to TRBD1. Trimming took 9 bases from V and 9 from J; bases not matched to a gene: 8. CDR3 length: 13 residues. The germline gives CDR1 SGHKS, CDR2 YYEKEE (reference sequence). CDR3 in DNA: TGTGCCACCAAGAGTGGGACAGGCAACGTCCTGACTTTC. Residues: CATKSGTGNVLTF.

This chain joins TRBV6-5 and TRBJ1-2; D gene uncertain. CDR3 length: 13 amino acids. The germline gives CDR1 MNHEY, CDR2 SVGAGI. Trimming stripped 1 base from V and 9 bases from J, with 12 bases between. CDR3 in DNA: TGTGCCAGCAGTTACTTCGGGGAAAATAGCTACACCTTC. It yields the protein CASSYFGENSYTF.

The CDR3 loop is CASSYATGLGYGYTF. The DNA of the CDR3 is TGTGCCAGCAGTTACGCTACAGGGCTAGGGTATGGCTACACCTTC. V is TRBV6-6 and J is TRBJ1-2; perhaps TRBD1 as D (6 bases). With 2 bases removed from V and 5 bases from J, the gap between germline ends came to 15 bases. Per the germline V gene, CDR1 is MNHNY and CDR2 is SVGAGI (reference sequence). The CDR3 covers 15 residues.

The chain recombines TRBV19 with TRBJ1-6, with unresolved D. This CDR3 spans 16 amino acids. The V and J ends lost 3 bases and 4 bases respectively, with 13 bases between them. The germline V gene encodes CDR1 LNHDA and CDR2 SQIVND (reference sequence). The CDR3, as DNA: TGTGCCAGTAGTATTGGTGCCGGGAGTTATAATTCACCCCTCCACTTT. This codes for CASSIGAGSYNSPLHF.

This rearrangement joins TRBV28 to TRBJ1-1, with TRBD1 identical over 9 bases. Germline lookup yields CDR1 MDHEN and CDR2 SYDVKM. The CDR3 consists of 13 residues. V shed 5 bases and J 4 bases; nucleotides not matched to a gene: 2. The CDR3 is CASSRDRVTEAFF. CDR3 in DNA: TGTGCCAGCAGTAGGGACAGGGTCACTGAAGCTTTCTTT. Supplemented by reference TRBV28 and TRBJ1-1, the full variable domain reads DVKVTQSSRYLVKRTGEKVFLECVQDMDHENMFWYRQDPGLGLRLIYFSYDVKMKEKGDIPEGYSVSREKKERFSLILESASTNQTSMYLCASSRDRVTEAFFGQGTRLTVV.

This clone was seen a few times. The chain has TRBV27 and TRBJ2-7; 8 bases line up with TRBD1. Per germline, CDR1 MNHEY and CDR2 SMNVEV (reference sequence). CDR3 length: 13 residues. The CDR3 loop is CVTTRQGAGEQYF. DNA for the CDR3: TGTGTCACTACGCGGCAGGGGGCGGGCGAGCAGTACTTC.

The V gene is TRBV5-6, the J gene TRBJ1-2, with D unresolved. CDR1 is SGHDT and CDR2 is YYEEEE in the germline V gene. Trimming stripped 0 bases from V and 4 bases from J, with 4 bases between. The CDR3 loop spans 12 amino acids. The CDR3, as DNA: TGTGCCAGCAGCTTGGCCTCCTATGGCTACACCTTC. It specifies CASSLASYGYTF.

This clone appeared a single time. V usage is TRBV7-2 and J usage is TRBJ2-6; possible D gene TRBD1, 5 bases. The CDR3 length is 16 residues. Germline lookup yields CDR1 SGHTA and CDR2 FQGNSA. Between the trimmed V and J ends, which lost 2 bases and 3 bases, there was a span of 11 bases. CDR3 loop: CASSLKSGFGANVLTF. The CDR3 nucleotides are TGTGCCAGCAGCTTAAAATCAGGGTTTGGGGCCAACGTCCTGACTTTC. Looking up the rest from reference TRBV7-2 and TRBJ2-6 gives the full variable domain: GAGVSQSPSNKVTEKGKDVELRCDPISGHTALYWYRQSLGQGLEFLIYFQGNSAPDKSGLPSDRFSAERTGGSVSTLTIQRTQQEDSAVYLCASSLKSGFGANVLTFGAGSRLTVL.

This clone was detected a few times. CDR3 DNA sequence: TGTGCCAGCAGTTACGTGGGGAGCGATGGCTACACCTTC. This codes for CASSYVGSDGYTF. V gene TRBV6-5 combines with J gene TRBJ1-2; D is unclear. Germline-derived CDR1 and CDR2 are MNHEY and SVGAGI. The CDR3 is 13 residues long. The V end was cut by 2 bases, the J end by 6 bases, with 10 bases between.

V usage is TRBV9 and J usage is TRBJ2-5, with 7 nucleotides matching TRBD1. After removal of 2 bases from V and 1 base from J, the junction contained 2 bases not matched to a gene. Germline V gene sequence: CDR1 SGDLS, CDR2 YYNGEE. The CDR3 has 14 residues. In DNA form, the CDR3 reads TGTGCCAGCAGCGTGGGGACAGTCCAAGAGACCCAGTACTTC. Its protein is CASSVGTVQETQYF.